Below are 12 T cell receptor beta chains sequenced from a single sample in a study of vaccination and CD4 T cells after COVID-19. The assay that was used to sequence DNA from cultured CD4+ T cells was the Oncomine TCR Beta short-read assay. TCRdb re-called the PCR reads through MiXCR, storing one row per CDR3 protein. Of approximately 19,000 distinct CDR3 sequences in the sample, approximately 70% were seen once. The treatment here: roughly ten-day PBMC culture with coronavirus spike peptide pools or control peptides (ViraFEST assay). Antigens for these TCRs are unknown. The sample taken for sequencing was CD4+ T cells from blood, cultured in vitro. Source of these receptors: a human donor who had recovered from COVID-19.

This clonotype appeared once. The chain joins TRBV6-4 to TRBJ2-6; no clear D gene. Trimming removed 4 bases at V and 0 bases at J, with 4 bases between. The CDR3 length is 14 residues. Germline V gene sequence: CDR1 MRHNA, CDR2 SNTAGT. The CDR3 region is CASSASSGANVLTF. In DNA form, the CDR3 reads TGTGCCAGCAGTGCGAGCTCTGGGGCCAACGTCCTGACTTTC.

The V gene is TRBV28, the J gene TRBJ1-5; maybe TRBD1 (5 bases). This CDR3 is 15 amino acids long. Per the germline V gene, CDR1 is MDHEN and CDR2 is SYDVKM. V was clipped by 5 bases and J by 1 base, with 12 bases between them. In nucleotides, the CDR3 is TGTGCCAGCAGTCGCCCGGGGGGGAGCAATCAGCCCCAGCATTTT. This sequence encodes CASSRPGGSNQPQHF.

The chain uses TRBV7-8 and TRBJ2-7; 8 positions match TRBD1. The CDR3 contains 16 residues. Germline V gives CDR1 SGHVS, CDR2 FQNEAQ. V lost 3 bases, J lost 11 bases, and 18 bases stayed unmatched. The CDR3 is CASSLGRGRLGTGEYF. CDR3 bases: TGTGCCAGCAGCTTGGGCAGGGGGCGACTTGGCACGGGGGAGTACTTC.

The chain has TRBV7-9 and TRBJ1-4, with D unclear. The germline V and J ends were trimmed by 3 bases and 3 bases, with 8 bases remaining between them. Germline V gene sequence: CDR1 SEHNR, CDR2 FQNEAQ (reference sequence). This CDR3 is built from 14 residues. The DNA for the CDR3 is TGTGCCAGCAGCTTCGAGCTAGCTAATGAAAAACTGTTTTTT. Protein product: CASSFELANEKLFF.

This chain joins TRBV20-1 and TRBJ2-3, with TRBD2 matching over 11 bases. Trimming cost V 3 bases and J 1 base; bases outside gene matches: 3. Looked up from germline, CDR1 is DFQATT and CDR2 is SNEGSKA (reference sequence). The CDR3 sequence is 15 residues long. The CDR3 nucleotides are TGCAGTGCTAGTAGCGGGAGGGCTGGCACAGATACGCAGTATTTT. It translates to CSASSGRAGTDTQYF.

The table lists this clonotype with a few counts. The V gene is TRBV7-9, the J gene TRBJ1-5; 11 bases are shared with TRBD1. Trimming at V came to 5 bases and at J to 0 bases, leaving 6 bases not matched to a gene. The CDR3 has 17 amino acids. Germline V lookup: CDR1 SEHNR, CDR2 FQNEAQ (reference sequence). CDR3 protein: CASSTGTGGYSNQPQHF. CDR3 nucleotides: TGTGCCAGCAGCACCGGGACAGGGGGATATAGCAATCAGCCCCAGCATTTT.

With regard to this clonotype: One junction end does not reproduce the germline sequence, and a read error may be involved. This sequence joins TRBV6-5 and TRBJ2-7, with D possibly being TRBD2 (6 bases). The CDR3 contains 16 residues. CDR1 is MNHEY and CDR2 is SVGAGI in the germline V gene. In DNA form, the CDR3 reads TGTGCCACCAGTTACTCAGAGGAGGGTAGCTCCTACGAGCAGTACTTC. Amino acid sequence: CATSYSEEGSSYEQYF.

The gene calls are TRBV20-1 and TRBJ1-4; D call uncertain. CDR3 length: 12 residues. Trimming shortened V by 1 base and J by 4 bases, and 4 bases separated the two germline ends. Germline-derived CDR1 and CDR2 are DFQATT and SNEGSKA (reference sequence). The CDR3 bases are TGCAGTGCTAGAGCGGGTAATGAAAAACTGTTTTTT. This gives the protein CSARAGNEKLFF.

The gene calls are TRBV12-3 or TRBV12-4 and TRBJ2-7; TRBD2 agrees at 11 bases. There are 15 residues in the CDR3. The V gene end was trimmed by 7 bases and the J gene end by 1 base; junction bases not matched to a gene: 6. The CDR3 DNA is TGTGCCAGCACCACTCTAGCGGGAGGTTCCTACGAGCAGTACTTC. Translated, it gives CASTTLAGGSYEQYF.

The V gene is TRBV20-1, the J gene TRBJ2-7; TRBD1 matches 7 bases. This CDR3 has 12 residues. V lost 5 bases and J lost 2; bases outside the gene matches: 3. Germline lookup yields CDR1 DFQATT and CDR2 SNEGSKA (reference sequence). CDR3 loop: CSAGQGAYEQYF. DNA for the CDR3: TGCAGTGCTGGGCAGGGGGCCTACGAGCAGTACTTC.

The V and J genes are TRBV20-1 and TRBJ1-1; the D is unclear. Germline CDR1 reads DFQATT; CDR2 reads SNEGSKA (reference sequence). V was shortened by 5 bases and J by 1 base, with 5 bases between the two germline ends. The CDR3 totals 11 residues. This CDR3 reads CSAFENTEAFF. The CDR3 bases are TGCAGTGCTTTTGAGAACACTGAAGCTTTCTTT.

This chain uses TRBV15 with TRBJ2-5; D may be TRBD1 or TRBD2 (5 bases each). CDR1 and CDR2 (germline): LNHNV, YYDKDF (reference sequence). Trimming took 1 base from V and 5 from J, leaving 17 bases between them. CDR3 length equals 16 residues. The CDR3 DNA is TGTGCCACCAGCAGAGTGGGGGTCCCCCGGGCGGAGACCCAGTACTTC. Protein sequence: CATSRVGVPRAETQYF.